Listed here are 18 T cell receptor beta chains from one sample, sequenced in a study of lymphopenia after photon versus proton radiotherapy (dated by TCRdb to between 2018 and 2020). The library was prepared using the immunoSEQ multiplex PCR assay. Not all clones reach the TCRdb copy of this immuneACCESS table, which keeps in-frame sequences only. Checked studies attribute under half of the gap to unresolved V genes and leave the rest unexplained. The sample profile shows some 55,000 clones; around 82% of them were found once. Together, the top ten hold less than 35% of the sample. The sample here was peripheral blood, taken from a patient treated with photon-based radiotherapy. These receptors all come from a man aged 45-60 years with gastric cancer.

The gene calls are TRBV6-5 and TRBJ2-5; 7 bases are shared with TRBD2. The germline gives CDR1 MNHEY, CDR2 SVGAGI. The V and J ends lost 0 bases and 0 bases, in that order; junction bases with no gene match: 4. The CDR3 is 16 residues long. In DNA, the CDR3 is TGTGCCAGCAGTTACTCGCGACTAGCATACCAAGAGACCCAGTACTTC. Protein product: CASSYSRLAYQETQYF.

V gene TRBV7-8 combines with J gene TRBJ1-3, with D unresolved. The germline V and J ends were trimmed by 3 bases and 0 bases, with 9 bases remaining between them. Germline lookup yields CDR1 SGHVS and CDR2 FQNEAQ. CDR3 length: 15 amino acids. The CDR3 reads CASSFGRFSGNTIYF. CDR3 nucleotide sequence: TGTGCCAGCAGCTTCGGACGCTTCTCTGGAAACACCATATATTTT.

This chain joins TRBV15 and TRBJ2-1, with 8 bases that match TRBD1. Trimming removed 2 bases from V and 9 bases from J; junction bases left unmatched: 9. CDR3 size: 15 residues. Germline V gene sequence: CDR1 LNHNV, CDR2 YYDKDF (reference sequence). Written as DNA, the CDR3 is TGTGCCACCAGCAGATTCCCCCGGACAGGGCTTGAGCAGTTCTTC. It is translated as CATSRFPRTGLEQFF.

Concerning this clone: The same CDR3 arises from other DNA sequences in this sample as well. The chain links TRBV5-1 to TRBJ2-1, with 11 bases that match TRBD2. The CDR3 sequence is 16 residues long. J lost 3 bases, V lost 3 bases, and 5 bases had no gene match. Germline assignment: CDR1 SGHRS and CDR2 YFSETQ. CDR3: CASSSLTSGSYNEQFF. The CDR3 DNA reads TGCGCCAGCAGCTCCCTTACTAGCGGGAGCTACAATGAGCAGTTCTTC.

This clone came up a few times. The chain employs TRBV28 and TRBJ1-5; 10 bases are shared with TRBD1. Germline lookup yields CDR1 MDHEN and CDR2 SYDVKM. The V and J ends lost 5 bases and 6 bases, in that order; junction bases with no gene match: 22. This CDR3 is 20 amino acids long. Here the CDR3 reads CASSPSPWDRGPPITQPQHF. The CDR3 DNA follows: TGTGCCAGCAGTCCGAGCCCGTGGGACAGGGGACCGCCAATTACTCAGCCCCAGCATTTT.

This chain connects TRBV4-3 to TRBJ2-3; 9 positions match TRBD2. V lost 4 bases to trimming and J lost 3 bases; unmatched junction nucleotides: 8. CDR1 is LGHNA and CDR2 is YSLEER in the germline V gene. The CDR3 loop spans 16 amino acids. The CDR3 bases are TGCGCCAGCAGCCCGGAGGGCGGGAGGGCGACAGATACGCAGTATTTT. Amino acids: CASSPEGGRATDTQYF.

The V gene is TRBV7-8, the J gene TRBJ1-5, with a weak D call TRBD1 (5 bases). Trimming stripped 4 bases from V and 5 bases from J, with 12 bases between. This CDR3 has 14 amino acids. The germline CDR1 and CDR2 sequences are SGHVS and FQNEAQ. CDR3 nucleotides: TGTGCCAGCAGCTCAGGGTCGGGTTATCAGCCCCAGCATTTT. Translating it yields CASSSGSGYQPQHF.

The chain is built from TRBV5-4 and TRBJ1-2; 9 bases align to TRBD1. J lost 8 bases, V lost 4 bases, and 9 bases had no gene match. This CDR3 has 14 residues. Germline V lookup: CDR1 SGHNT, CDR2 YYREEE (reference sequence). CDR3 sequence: CASSTKTGGGGYTF. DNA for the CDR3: TGTGCCAGCAGCACAAAGACAGGGGGAGGGGGCTACACCTTC. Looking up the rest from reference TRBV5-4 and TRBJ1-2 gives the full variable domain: ETGVTQSPTHLIKTRGQQVTLRCSSQSGHNTVSWYQQALGQGPQFIFQYYREEENGRGNFPPRFSGLQFPNYSSELNVNALELDDSALYLCASSTKTGGGGYTFGSGTRLTVV.

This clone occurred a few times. The CDR3 protein is CASSLRNGGRTDTQYF. The DNA for the CDR3 is TGTGCCAGCAGCTTGAGGAATGGCGGGAGGACAGATACGCAGTATTTT. The chain combines TRBV5-5 with TRBJ2-3, with TRBD2 matching 8 bases. From germline, CDR1 is SGHKS and CDR2 YYEKEE (reference sequence). V was pared by 1 base and J by 3 bases, with 7 bases of the junction left unmatched. CDR3 length: 16 residues.

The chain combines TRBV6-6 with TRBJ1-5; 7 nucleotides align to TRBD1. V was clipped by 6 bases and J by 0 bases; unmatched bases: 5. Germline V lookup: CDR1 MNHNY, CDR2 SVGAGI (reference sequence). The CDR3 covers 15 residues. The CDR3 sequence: CASSSTGHSNQPQHF. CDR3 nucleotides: TGTGCCAGCAGCTCGACAGGGCATAGCAATCAGCCCCAGCATTTT.

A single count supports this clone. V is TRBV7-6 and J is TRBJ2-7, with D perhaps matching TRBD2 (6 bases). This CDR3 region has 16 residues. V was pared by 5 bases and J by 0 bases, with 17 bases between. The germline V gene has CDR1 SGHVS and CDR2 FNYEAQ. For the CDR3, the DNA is TGTGCCAGCAGCCCCCGATCTAGCGAGAGCTCCTACGAGCAGTACTTC. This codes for CASSPRSSESSYEQYF.

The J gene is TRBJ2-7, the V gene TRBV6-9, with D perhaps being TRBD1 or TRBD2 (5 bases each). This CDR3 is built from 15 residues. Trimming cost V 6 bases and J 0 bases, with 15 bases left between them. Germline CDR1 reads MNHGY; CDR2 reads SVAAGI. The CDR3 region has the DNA TGTGCCAGCAGACCGGGACCTCCTAGCTCCTACGAGCAGTACTTC. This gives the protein CASRPGPPSSYEQYF.

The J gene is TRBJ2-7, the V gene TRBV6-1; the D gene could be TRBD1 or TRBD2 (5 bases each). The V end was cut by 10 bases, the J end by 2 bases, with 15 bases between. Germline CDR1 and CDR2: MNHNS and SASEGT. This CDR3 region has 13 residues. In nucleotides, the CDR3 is TGTGCCACGCGATTCGGGGCCACCTACGAGCAGTACTTC. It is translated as CATRFGATYEQYF.

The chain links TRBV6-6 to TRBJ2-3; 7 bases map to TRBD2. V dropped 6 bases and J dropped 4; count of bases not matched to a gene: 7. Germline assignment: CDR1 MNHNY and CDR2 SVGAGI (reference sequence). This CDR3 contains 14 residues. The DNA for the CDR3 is TGTGCCAGCAGACCCAGCGGGGCTGCAGATACGCAGTATTTT. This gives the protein CASRPSGAADTQYF.

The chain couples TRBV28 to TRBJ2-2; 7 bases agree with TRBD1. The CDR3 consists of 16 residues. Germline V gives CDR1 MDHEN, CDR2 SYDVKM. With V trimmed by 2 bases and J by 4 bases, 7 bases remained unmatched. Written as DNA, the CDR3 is TGTGCCAGCAGTTTAGTCGGGACAGTAACCACCGGGGAGCTGTTTTTT. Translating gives CASSLVGTVTTGELFF. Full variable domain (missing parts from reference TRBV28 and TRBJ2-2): DVKVTQSSRYLVKRTGEKVFLECVQDMDHENMFWYRQDPGLGLRLIYFSYDVKMKEKGDIPEGYSVSREKKERFSLILESASTNQTSMYLCASSLVGTVTTGELFFGEGSRLTVL.

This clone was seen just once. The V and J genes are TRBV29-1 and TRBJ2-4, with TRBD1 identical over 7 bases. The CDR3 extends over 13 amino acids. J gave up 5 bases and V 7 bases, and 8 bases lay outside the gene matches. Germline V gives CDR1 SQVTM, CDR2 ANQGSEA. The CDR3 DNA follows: TGCAGCGCCAACCCAGGACAGGAAAACATTCAGTACTTC. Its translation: CSANPGQENIQYF.

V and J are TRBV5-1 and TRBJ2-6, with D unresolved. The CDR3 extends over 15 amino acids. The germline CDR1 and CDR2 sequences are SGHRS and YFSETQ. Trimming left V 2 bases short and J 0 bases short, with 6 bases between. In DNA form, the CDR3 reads TGCGCCAGCAGCTTCTCGGGCTCTGGGGCCAACGTCCTGACTTTC. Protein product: CASSFSGSGANVLTF.

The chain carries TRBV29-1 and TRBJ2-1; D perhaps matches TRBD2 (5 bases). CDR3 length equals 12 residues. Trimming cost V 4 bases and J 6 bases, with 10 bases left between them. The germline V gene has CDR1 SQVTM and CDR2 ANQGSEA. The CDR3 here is CSVALAINEQFF. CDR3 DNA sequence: TGCAGCGTTGCCTTAGCGATCAATGAGCAGTTCTTC.